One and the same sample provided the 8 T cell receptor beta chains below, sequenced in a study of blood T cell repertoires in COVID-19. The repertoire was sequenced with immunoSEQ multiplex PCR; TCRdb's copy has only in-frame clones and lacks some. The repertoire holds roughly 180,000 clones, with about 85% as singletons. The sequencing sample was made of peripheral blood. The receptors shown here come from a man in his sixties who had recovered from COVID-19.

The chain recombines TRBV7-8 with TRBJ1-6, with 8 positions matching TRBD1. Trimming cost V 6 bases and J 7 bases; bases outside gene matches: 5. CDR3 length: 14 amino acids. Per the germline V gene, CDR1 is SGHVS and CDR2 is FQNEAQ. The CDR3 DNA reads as TGTGCCAGCAGACTAGACAGGGGCAATTCACCCCTCCACTTT. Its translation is CASRLDRGNSPLHF.

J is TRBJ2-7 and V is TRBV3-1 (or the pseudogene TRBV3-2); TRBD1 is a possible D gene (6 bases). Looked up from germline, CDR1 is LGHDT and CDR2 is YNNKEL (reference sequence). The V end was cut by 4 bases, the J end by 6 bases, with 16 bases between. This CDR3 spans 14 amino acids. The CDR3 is CASSPSAGVGEQYF. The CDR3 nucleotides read TGTGCCAGCAGCCCCTCCGCAGGGGTGGGCGAGCAGTACTTC.

CDR3 DNA sequence: TGTGCCAGTAGTATTTCGGGCTCTGGAAACACCATATATTTT. As protein: CASSISGSGNTIYF. This sequence joins TRBV19 and TRBJ1-3; no clear D. The germline gives CDR1 LNHDA, CDR2 SQIVND (reference sequence). V was pared by 3 bases and J by 0 bases, with 6 bases between. The CDR3 consists of 14 residues.

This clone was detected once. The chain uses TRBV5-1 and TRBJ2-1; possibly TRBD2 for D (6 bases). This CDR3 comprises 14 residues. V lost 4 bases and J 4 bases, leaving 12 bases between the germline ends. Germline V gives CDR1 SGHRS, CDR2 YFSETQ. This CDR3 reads CASSPGDVYNEQFF. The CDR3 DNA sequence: TGCGCCAGCAGCCCGGGGGACGTATACAATGAGCAGTTCTTC.

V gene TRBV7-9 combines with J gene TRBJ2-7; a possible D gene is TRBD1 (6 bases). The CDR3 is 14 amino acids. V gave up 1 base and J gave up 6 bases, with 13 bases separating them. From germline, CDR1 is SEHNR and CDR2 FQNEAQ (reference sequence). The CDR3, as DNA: TGTGCCAGCAGCTTAGTCGGCAGGGGACCCGAGCAGTACTTC. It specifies CASSLVGRGPEQYF.

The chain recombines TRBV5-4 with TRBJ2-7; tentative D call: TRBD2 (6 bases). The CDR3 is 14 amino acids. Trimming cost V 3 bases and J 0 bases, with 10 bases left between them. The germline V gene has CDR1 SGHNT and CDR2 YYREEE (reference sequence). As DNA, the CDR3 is TGTGCCAGCAGCTCGCGGGGCAGCTCCTACGAGCAGTACTTC. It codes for CASSSRGSSYEQYF. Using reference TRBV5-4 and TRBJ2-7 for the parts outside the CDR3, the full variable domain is ETGVTQSPTHLIKTRGQQVTLRCSSQSGHNTVSWYQQALGQGPQFIFQYYREEENGRGNFPPRFSGLQFPNYSSELNVNALELDDSALYLCASSSRGSSYEQYFGPGTRLTVT.

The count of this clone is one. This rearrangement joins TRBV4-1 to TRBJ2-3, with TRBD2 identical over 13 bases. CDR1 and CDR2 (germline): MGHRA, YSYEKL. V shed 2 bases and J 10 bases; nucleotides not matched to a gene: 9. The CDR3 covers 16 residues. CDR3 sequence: CASSQPTSGGAHPQYF. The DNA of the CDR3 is TGCGCCAGCAGCCAACCTACTAGCGGGGGGGCCCACCCGCAGTATTTT.

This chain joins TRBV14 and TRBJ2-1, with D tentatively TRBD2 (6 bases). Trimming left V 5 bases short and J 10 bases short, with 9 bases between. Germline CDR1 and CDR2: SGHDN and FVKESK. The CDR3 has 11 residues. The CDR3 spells CASSAREEQFF. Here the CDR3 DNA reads TGTGCCAGCAGCGCCCGGGAGGAGCAGTTCTTC.